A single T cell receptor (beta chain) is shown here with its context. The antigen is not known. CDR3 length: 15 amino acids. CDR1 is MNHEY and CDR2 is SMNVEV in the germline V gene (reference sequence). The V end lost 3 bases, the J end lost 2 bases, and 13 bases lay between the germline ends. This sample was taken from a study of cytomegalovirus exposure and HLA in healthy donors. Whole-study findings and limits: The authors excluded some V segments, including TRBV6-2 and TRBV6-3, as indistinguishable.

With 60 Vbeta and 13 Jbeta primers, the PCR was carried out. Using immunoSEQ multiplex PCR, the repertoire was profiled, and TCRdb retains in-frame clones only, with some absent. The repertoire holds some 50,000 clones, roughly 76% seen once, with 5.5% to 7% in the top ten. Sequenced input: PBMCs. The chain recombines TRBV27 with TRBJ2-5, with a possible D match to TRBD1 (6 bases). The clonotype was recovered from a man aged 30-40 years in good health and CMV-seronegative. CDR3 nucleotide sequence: TGTGCCAGCAGTTTGTCTCCGGGACAACAAGAGACCCAGTACTTC. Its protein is CASSLSPGQQETQYF.